Described below is a single TCR beta chain sequence and its context. This clonotype was seen a handful of times. Its antigen is currently not known. Nothing much larger sits one base from this clone, and base qualities are not available. These reads were obtained on an Illumina HiSeq 1500. In TCRdb, the public reads were trimmed at Q25 with fastp and aligned with MiXCR, with productive beta chains retained. Every entry covers one CDR3 protein and lists the most common genes and DNA from its rows. This sample lists about 700,000 distinct CDR3 sequences; around a third were detected once. About 20% of the sample belongs to the ten largest clones. These data belong to a study of T cell repertoires in cytomegalovirus infection (dated by TCRdb to between 2018 and 2020). Regarding the complete study: Peptide stimulations targeted recently identified HLA-C-restricted CMV epitopes, whose presentation resists viral immunomodulation, together with well-studied HLA-B-restricted epitopes. Because public TCR beta signatures pointed to carriage of CMV infection together with the matching HLA type, the HLA type of each donor mattered for the analysis. What the study reported, not specific to this receptor: The ex vivo response was dominated by HLA-C-restricted CMV-specific TCR beta clonotypes, which also provided the single most frequent clonotype in two of eight donors. In both this cohort and an independent cohort of some 350 donors, the cumulative frequency of public TCR beta family members distinguished carriers of CMV infection plus the relevant HLA type.

In the germline V gene (reference sequence), CDR1 corresponds to LNHDA and CDR2 to SQIVND. The CDR3 spans 14 residues, from the cysteine through the phenylalanine. The retained sequence is limited to the CDR3, 42 bases, with the frame set at the first base. The V end gives up 3 bases and the J end 7 bases, leaving 5 bases in the junction not matched to a gene. In the paper's terms, the treatment or condition label means: in vitro stimulation with specific CMV peptide epitopes to enrich CMV-specific T cells. The input for sequencing was cultured PBMCs, taken from culture after CMV antigen stimulation. The sequence links TRBV19 to TRBJ1-4; TRBD1 lines up with 7 middle nucleotides. The TCR comes from a human donor in good health (CMV status not recorded). Some clones in this sample may be carry-over from other donors' samples. Read as DNA, the sequence is TGTGCCAGTAGTATCACAGGGGCTCCTGAAAAACTGTTTTTT. Translated, it reads CASSITGAPEKLFF. Outside the CDR3, residues come from the reference TRBV19 and TRBJ1-4 proteins, so the full variable domain is: DGGITQSPKYLFRKEGQNVTLSCEQNLNHDAMYWYRQDPGQGLRLIYYSQIVNDFQKGDIAEGYSVSREKKESFPLTVTSAQKNPTAFYLCASSITGAPEKLFFGSGTQLSVL.